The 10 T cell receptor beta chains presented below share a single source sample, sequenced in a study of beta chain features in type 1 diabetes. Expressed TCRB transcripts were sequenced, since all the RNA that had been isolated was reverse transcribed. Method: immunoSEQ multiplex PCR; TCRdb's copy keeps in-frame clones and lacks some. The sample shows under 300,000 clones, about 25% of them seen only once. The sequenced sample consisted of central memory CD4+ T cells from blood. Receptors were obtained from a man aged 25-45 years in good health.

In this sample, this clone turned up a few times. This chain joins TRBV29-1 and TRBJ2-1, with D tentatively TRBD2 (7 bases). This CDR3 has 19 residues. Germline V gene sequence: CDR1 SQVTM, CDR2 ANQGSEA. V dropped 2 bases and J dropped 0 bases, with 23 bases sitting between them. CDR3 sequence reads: CSVESPRGGRESSYNEQFF. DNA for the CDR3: TGCAGCGTTGAAAGCCCTAGGGGGGGGCGGGAGAGCTCCTACAATGAGCAGTTCTTC.

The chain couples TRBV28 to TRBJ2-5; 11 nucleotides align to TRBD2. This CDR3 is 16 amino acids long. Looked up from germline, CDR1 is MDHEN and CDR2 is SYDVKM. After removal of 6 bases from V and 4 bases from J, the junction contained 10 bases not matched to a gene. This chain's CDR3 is CASSPLTSGERETQYF. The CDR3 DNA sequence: TGTGCCAGCAGCCCCCTGACTAGCGGGGAAAGAGAGACCCAGTACTTC. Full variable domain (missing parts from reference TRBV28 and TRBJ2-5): DVKVTQSSRYLVKRTGEKVFLECVQDMDHENMFWYRQDPGLGLRLIYFSYDVKMKEKGDIPEGYSVSREKKERFSLILESASTNQTSMYLCASSPLTSGERETQYFGPGTRLLVL.

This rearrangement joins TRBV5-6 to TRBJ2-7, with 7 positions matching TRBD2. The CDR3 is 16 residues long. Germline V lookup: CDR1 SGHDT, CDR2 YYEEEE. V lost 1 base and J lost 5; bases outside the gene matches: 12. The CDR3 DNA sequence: TGTGCCAGCAGCTTGTCCTGGGGAGGGAGATACGACGAGCAGTACTTC. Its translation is CASSLSWGGRYDEQYF.

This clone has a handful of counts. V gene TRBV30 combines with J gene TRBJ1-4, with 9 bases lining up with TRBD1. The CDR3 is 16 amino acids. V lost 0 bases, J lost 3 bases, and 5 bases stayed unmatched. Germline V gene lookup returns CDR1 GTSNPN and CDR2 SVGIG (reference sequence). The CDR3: CAWSVPGQGPNEKLFF. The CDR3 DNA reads TGTGCCTGGAGTGTCCCGGGACAGGGACCTAATGAAAAACTGTTTTTT.

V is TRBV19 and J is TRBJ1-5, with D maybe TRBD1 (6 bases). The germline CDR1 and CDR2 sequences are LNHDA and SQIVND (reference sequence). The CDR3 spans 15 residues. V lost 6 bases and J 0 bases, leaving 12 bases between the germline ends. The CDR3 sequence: CASRGQPYSNQPQHF. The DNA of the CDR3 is TGTGCCAGTAGGGGACAACCTTATAGCAATCAGCCCCAGCATTTT.

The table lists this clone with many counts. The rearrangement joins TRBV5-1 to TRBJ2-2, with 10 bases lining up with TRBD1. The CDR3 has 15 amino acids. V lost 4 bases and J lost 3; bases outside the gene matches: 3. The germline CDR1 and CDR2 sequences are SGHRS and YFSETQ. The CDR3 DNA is TGCGCCAGCAGCCCCGGACAGGGGGACACCGGGGAGCTGTTTTTT. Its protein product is CASSPGQGDTGELFF.

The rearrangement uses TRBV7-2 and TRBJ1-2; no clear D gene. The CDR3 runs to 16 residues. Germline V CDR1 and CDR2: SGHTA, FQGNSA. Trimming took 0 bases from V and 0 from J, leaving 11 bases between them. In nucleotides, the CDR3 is TGTGCCAGCAGCTTAGCGATGGCAGCTACTAACTATGGCTACACCTTC. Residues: CASSLAMAATNYGYTF.

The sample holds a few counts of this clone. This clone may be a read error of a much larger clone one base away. The CDR3 loop reads CASSLPGESQPQHF. Written as DNA, the CDR3 is TGCGCCAGCAGCTTGCCGGGGGAGAGTCAGCCCCAGCATTTT. This chain uses TRBV5-1 with TRBJ1-5; weak D call: TRBD1 (5 bases). This CDR3 has 14 amino acids. The V gene lost 1 base and the J gene lost 6 bases, with 11 bases spanning the gap. The germline gives CDR1 SGHRS, CDR2 YFSETQ.

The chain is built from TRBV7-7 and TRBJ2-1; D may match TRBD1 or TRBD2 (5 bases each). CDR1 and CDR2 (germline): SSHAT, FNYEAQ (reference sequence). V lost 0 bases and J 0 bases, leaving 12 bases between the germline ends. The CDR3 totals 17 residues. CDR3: CASSLAPRGNSYNEQFF. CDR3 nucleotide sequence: TGTGCCAGCAGCTTAGCCCCGAGGGGAAACTCCTACAATGAGCAGTTCTTC. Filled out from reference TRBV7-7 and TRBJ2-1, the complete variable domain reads GAGVSQSPRYKVTKRGQDVTLRCDPISSHATLYWYQQALGQGPEFLTYFNYEAQPDKSGLPSDRFSAERPEGSISTLTIQRTEQRDSAMYRCASSLAPRGNSYNEQFFGPGTRLTVL.

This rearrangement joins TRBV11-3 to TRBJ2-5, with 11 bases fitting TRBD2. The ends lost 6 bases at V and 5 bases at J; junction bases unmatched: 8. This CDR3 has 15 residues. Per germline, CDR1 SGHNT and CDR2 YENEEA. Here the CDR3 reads CASSSTSGGSETQYF. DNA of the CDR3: TGTGCCAGCAGTTCAACTAGCGGGGGAAGCGAGACCCAGTACTTC.